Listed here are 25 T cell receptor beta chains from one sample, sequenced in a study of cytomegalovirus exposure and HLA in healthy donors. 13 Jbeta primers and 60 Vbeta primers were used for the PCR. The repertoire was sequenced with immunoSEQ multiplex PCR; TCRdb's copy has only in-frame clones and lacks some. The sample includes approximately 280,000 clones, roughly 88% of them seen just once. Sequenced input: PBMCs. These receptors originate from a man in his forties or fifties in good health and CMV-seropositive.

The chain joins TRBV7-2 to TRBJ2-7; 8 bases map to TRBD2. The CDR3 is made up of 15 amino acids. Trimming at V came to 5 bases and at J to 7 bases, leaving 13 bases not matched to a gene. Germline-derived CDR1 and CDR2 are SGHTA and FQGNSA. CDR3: CASSLLEAGAREQYF. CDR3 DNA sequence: TGTGCCAGCAGCCTTCTTGAAGCGGGAGCGCGGGAGCAGTACTTC.

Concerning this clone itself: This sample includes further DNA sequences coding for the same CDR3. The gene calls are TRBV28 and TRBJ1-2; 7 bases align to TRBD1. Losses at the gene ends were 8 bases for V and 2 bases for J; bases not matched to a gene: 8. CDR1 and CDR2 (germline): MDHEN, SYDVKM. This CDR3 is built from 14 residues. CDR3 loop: CASLPGQSNYGYTF. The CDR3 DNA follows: TGTGCCAGCCTACCGGGACAGAGCAACTATGGCTACACCTTC.

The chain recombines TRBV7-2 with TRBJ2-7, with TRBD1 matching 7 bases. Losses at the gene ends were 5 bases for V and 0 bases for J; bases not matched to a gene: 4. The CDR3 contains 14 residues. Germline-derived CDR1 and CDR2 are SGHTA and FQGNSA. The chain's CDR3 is CASSADRRSYEQYF. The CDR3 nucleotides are TGTGCCAGCAGCGCGGACAGGCGCTCCTACGAGCAGTACTTC.

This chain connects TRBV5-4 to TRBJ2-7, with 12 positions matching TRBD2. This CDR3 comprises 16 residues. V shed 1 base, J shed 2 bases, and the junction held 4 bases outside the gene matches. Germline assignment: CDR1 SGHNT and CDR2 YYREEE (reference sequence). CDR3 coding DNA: TGTGCCAGCAGCTTGCAGGCTAGCGGGAGGGCCTACGAGCAGTACTTC. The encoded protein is CASSLQASGRAYEQYF. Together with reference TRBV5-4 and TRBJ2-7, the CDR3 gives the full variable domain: ETGVTQSPTHLIKTRGQQVTLRCSSQSGHNTVSWYQQALGQGPQFIFQYYREEENGRGNFPPRFSGLQFPNYSSELNVNALELDDSALYLCASSLQASGRAYEQYFGPGTRLTVT.

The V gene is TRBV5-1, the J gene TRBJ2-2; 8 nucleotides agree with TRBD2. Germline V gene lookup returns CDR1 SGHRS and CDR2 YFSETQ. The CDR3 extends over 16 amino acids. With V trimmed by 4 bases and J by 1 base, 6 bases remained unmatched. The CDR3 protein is CASSPIAGKNTGELFF. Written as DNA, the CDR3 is TGCGCCAGCAGCCCGATAGCGGGAAAGAACACCGGGGAGCTGTTTTTT.

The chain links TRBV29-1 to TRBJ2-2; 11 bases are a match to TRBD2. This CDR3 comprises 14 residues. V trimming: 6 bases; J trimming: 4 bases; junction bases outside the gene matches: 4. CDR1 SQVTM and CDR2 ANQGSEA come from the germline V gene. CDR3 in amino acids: CSVITSGSTGELFF. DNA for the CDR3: TGCAGCGTCATTACTAGCGGGAGCACCGGGGAGCTGTTTTTT.

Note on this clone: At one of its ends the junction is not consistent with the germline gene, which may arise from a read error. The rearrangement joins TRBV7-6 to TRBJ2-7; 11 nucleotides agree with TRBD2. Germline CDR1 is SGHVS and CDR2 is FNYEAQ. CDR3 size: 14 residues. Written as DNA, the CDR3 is TGTGCTAGCAGCTCCCTAGCGGGAGGCGGCGAGCAGTACTTC. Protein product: CASSSLAGGGEQYF.

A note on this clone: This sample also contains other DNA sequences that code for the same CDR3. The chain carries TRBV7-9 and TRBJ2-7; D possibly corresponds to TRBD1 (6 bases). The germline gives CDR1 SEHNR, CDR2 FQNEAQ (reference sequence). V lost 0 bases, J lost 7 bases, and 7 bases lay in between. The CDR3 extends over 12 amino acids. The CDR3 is CASSLADREQYF. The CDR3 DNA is TGTGCCAGCAGCTTAGCAGACAGGGAGCAGTACTTC.

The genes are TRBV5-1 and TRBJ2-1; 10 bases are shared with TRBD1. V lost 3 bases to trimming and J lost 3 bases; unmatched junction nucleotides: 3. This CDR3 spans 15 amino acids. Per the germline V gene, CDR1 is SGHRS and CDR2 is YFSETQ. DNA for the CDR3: TGCGCCAGCAGCTGGGACAGGGGAATCTACAATGAGCAGTTCTTC. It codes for CASSWDRGIYNEQFF.

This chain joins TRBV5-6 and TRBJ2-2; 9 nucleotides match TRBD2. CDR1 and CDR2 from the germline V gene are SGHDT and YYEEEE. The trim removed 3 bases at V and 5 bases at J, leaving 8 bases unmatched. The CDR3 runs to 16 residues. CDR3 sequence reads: CASSSTGTSRTGELFF. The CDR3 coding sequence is TGTGCCAGCAGCTCGACCGGGACTAGCAGAACCGGGGAGCTGTTTTTT.

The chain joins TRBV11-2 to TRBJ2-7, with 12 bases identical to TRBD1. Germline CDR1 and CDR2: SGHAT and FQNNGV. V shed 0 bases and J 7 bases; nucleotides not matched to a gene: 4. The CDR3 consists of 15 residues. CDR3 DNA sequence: TGTGCCAGCAGCTTAGAGGGACAGGGGGCTCATGAGCAGTACTTC. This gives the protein CASSLEGQGAHEQYF.

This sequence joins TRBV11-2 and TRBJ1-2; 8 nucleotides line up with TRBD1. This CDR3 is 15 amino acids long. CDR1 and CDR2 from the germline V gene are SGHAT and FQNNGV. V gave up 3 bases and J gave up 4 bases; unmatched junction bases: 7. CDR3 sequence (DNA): TGTGCCAGCAGCTTCCTTTCCGGGACAGGCTATGGCTACACCTTC. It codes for CASSFLSGTGYGYTF.

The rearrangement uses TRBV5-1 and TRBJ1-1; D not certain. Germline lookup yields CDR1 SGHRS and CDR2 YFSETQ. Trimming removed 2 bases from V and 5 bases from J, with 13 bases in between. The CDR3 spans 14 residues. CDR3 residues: CASSFPGSSTEAFF. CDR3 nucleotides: TGCGCCAGCAGCTTTCCCGGGTCGAGTACTGAAGCTTTCTTT.

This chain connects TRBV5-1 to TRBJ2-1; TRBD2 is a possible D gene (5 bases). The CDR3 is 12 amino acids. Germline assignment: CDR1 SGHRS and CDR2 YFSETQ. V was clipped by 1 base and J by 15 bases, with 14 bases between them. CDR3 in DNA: TGCGCCAGCAGCTTGCCCGGGGAGAGAGGGTTCTTC. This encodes CASSLPGERGFF.

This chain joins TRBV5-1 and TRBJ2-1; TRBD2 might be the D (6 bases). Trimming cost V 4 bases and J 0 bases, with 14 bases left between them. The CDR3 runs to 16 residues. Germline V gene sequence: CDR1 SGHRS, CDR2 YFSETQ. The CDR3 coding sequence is TGCGCCAGCAGCCCGCGGGGCGGGAACTCCTACAATGAGCAGTTCTTC. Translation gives CASSPRGGNSYNEQFF. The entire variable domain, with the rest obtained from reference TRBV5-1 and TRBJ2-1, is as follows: KAGVTQTPRYLIKTRGQQVTLSCSPISGHRSVSWYQQTPGQGLQFLFEYFSETQRNKGNFPGRFSGRQFSNSRSEMNVSTLELGDSALYLCASSPRGGNSYNEQFFGPGTRLTVL.

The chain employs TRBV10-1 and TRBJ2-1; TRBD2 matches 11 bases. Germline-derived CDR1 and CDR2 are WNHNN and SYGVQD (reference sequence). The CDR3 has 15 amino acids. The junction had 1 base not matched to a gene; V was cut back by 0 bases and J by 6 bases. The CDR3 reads CASSESLAGVNEQFF. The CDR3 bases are TGCGCCAGCAGTGAGTCACTAGCGGGAGTCAATGAGCAGTTCTTC.

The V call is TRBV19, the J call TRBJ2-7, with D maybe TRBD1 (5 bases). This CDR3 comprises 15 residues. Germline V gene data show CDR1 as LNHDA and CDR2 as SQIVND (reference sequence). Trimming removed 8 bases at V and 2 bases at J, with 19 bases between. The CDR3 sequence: CASQQGAGFPYEQYF. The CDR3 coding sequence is TGTGCCAGTCAGCAGGGCGCTGGCTTTCCCTACGAGCAGTACTTC.

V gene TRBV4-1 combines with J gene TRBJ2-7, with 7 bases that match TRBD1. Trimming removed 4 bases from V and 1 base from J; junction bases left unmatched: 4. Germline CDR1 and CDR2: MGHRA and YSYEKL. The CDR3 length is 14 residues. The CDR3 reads CASSPTGQSYEQYF. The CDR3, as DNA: TGCGCCAGCAGCCCAACGGGACAGTCCTACGAGCAGTACTTC.

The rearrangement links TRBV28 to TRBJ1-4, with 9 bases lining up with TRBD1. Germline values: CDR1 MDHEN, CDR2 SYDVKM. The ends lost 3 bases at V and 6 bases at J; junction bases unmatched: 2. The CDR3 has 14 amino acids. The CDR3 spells CASSLDRGYEKLFF. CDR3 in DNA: TGTGCCAGCAGTTTGGACAGGGGATATGAAAAACTGTTTTTT.

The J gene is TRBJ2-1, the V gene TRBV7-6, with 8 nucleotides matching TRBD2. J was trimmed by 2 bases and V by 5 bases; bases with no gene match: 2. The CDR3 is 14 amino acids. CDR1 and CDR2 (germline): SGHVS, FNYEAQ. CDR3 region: CASSLSGTYNEQFF. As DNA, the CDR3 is TGTGCCAGCAGCCTTAGCGGGACCTACAATGAGCAGTTCTTC.

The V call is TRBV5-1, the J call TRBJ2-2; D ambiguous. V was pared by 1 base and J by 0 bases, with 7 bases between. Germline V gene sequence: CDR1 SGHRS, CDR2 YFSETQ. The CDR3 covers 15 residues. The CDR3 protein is CASSLFSTNTGELFF. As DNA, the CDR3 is TGCGCCAGCAGCTTGTTTAGCACGAACACCGGGGAGCTGTTTTTT.

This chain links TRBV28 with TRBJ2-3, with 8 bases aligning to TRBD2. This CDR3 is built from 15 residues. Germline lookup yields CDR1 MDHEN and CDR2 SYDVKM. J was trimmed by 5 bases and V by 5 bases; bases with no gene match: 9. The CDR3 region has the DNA TGTGCCAGCAGTCCCCGGGGAAGCGGGAGAGATACGCAGTATTTT. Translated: CASSPRGSGRDTQYF.

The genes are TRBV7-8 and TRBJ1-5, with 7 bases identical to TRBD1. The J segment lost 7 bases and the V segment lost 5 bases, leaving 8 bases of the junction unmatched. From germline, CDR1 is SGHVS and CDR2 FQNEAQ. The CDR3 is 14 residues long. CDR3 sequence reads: CASSQTGEHQPQHF. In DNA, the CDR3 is TGTGCCAGCAGCCAAACAGGGGAGCACCAGCCCCAGCATTTT.

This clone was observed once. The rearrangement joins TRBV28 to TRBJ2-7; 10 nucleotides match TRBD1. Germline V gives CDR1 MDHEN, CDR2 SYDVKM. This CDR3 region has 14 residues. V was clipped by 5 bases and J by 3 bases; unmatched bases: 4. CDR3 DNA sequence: TGTGCCAGCAGTCGGACAGGGGGACTCTACGAGCAGTACTTC. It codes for CASSRTGGLYEQYF.

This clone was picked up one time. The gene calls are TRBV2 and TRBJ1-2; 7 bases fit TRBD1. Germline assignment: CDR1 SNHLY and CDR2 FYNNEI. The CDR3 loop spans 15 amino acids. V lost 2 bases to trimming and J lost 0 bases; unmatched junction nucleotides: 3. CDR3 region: CASSERGTANYGYTF. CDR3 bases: TGTGCCAGCAGTGAAAGAGGGACAGCTAACTATGGCTACACCTTC.